This section outlines one T cell receptor (beta chain) sequence together with its context. Antigen specificity is unknown. The CDR3 is 16 residues long. Germline V gene data show CDR1 as MDHEN and CDR2 as SYDVKM. The germline V and J ends were trimmed by 1 base and 4 bases, with 16 bases remaining between them. The source of the sample is a study of beta chain features in type 1 diabetes. Points from the study as a whole: Sequencing used cDNA, and cells with high TCR expression could therefore be over-represented. More deletions and fewer insertions at VDJ junctions were found in patients with type 1 diabetes.

All of the isolated RNA was reverse transcribed, so expressed TCRB transcripts were sequenced. Libraries were prepared by immunoSEQ multiplex PCR; TCRdb keeps only in-frame clonotypes and omits some of them. The sample shows 140,000 to 150,000 clones, roughly 10% of them seen only once. The sequenced sample was naive CD4+ T cells from blood. The sequence was collected from a man aged 18 to 35 in good health. J is TRBJ1-2 and V is TRBV28, with TRBD1 as a possible D gene (6 bases). The CDR3, as DNA: TGTGCCAGCAGTTTATCGTGGGGGCAGGGAGTCTATGGCTACACCTTC. It yields the protein CASSLSWGQGVYGYTF.